The 26 T cell receptor beta chains in this list originate from one sample, sequenced in a study of T cell changes during pregnancy in multiple sclerosis. Using immunoSEQ multiplex PCR, the repertoire was profiled, and TCRdb retains in-frame clones only, with some absent. Of tens of thousands of clones listed, about 90% are singletons. The sample in question was CD4+ T cells from peripheral blood mononuclear cells, obtained after pregnancy. The source is a female donor in good health, enrolled as a control in a pregnancy study.

J is TRBJ2-5 and V is TRBV29-1; possibly TRBD2 for D (6 bases). Trimming took 5 bases from V and 11 from J, leaving 21 bases between them. There are 13 residues in the CDR3. Germline V CDR1 and CDR2: SQVTM, ANQGSEA. The CDR3 reads CSVKMTLTREQYF. In nucleotides, the CDR3 is TGCAGCGTTAAAATGACGCTAACCCGGGAGCAGTACTTC.

CDR3 loop: CASSSRDSSRQLYGYTF. CDR3 sequence (DNA): TGTGCCAGTAGTTCCCGGGACAGTTCCAGACAGCTCTATGGCTACACCTTC. The chain recombines TRBV19 with TRBJ1-2; 7 bases are a match to TRBD1. The junction had 16 bases not matched to a gene; V was cut back by 5 bases and J by 4 bases. This CDR3 is 17 amino acids long. Germline CDR1 LNHDA, CDR2 SQIVND (reference sequence).

The chain joins TRBV5-4 to TRBJ2-1; perhaps TRBD2 as D (5 bases). CDR3 size: 15 residues. Per the germline V gene, CDR1 is SGHNT and CDR2 is YYREEE (reference sequence). Between the trimmed V and J ends, which lost 3 bases and 0 bases, there was a span of 10 bases. Here the CDR3 DNA reads TGTGCCAGCAGCTCTGGACGGGGCTCCTACAATGAGCAGTTCTTC. This codes for CASSSGRGSYNEQFF.

J is TRBJ2-3 and V is TRBV14; TRBD2 matches at 9 bases. Trimming took 2 bases from V and 2 from J; bases not matched to a gene: 5. Germline-derived CDR1 and CDR2 are SGHDN and FVKESK. This CDR3 has 16 amino acids. The DNA of the CDR3 is TGTGCCAGCAGCCAACTCAGCGGGGGGTTCACAGATACGCAGTATTTT. It is translated as CASSQLSGGFTDTQYF.

The chain couples TRBV18 to TRBJ2-3, with TRBD1 matching over 8 bases. The CDR3 length is 15 residues. Germline V lookup: CDR1 KGHSH, CDR2 LQKENI. J was trimmed by 3 bases and V by 7 bases; bases with no gene match: 9. CDR3 DNA sequence: TGTGCCAGCTTTGAACAGGGGGTTGGAACAGATACGCAGTATTTT. This sequence encodes CASFEQGVGTDTQYF.

V is TRBV7-2 and J is TRBJ2-5; 7 bases match TRBD2. Germline V gives CDR1 SGHTA, CDR2 FQGNSA. The CDR3 spans 15 residues. Trimming at V came to 4 bases and at J to 3 bases, leaving 8 bases not matched to a gene. The CDR3 is CASSWYRDYKETQYF. The CDR3 DNA sequence: TGTGCCAGCAGCTGGTACCGGGACTACAAAGAGACCCAGTACTTC.

J is TRBJ2-7 and V is TRBV30; TRBD2 is a possible D gene (5 bases). The CDR3 is 12 amino acids. Germline CDR1 and CDR2: GTSNPN and SVGIG (reference sequence). V shed 3 bases and J shed 3 bases, with 9 bases lying between them. The CDR3 nucleotides are TGTGCCTGGAGGGGTCGGGGCTACGAGCAGTACTTC. This gives the protein CAWRGRGYEQYF.

CDR3 in amino acids: CASSKAPIQGYSNQPQHF. DNA of the CDR3: TGTGCCAGTAGTAAGGCCCCGATACAGGGCTATAGCAATCAGCCCCAGCATTTT. This chain uses TRBV19 with TRBJ1-5; tentatively, D is TRBD1 (6 bases). CDR1 is LNHDA, CDR2 SQIVND, per germline (reference sequence). Trimming removed 4 bases from V and 0 bases from J, with 19 bases in between. The length of the CDR3 is 18 residues.

CDR3: CASSWGGLQETQYF. CDR3 sequence (DNA): TGTGCCAGTAGTTGGGGGGGGCTACAAGAGACCCAGTACTTC. The genes are TRBV19 and TRBJ2-5; D is possibly TRBD2 (7 bases). Germline values: CDR1 LNHDA, CDR2 SQIVND (reference sequence). V was trimmed by 5 bases and J by 2 bases, leaving 12 bases between them. CDR3 length: 14 amino acids. The complete variable domain, with remaining parts taken from reference TRBV19 and TRBJ2-5, reads DGGITQSPKYLFRKEGQNVTLSCEQNLNHDAMYWYRQDPGQGLRLIYYSQIVNDFQKGDIAEGYSVSREKKESFPLTVTSAQKNPTAFYLCASSWGGLQETQYFGPGTRLLVL.

This chain links TRBV19 with TRBJ1-1; 7 nucleotides match TRBD1. Germline assignment: CDR1 LNHDA and CDR2 SQIVND (reference sequence). The trim removed 1 base at V and 5 bases at J, leaving 10 bases unmatched. The CDR3 is made up of 16 amino acids. The CDR3 DNA reads as TGTGCCAGTAGTATAGCCCCAGGACAGGTTGGGACTGAAGCTTTCTTT. It yields the protein CASSIAPGQVGTEAFF.

The chain carries TRBV28 and TRBJ2-3; TRBD2 matches 8 bases. CDR1 and CDR2 (germline): MDHEN, SYDVKM. J was trimmed by 5 bases and V by 5 bases; bases with no gene match: 15. This CDR3 has 17 residues. The CDR3 sequence: CASSPPSRRGAGDTQYF. DNA of the CDR3: TGTGCCAGCAGTCCACCATCGCGGCGGGGGGCCGGAGATACGCAGTATTTT. Drawing the rest from reference TRBV28 and TRBJ2-3, the complete variable domain is DVKVTQSSRYLVKRTGEKVFLECVQDMDHENMFWYRQDPGLGLRLIYFSYDVKMKEKGDIPEGYSVSREKKERFSLILESASTNQTSMYLCASSPPSRRGAGDTQYFGPGTRLTVL.

The chain employs TRBV18 and TRBJ1-2; a weak D match, TRBD1 (5 bases). Deletions cut 4 bases from V and 4 bases from J, with 13 bases between. This CDR3 has 14 residues. Looked up from germline, CDR1 is KGHSH and CDR2 is LQKENI. In DNA, the CDR3 is TGTGCCAGCTCACGCGACTCACAGGCCTATGGCTACACCTTC. Translating it yields CASSRDSQAYGYTF.

The chain joins TRBV5-1 to TRBJ1-1; tentatively, D is TRBD1 (5 bases). The germline V gene has CDR1 SGHRS and CDR2 YFSETQ. The CDR3 has 14 residues. V lost 7 bases and J lost 1, with 14 bases in between. The CDR3 nucleotides are TGCGCCAGCGAACCTGGGAGGGGGAACACTGAAGCTTTCTTT. This translates into CASEPGRGNTEAFF. Full variable domain (missing parts from reference TRBV5-1 and TRBJ1-1): KAGVTQTPRYLIKTRGQQVTLSCSPISGHRSVSWYQQTPGQGLQFLFEYFSETQRNKGNFPGRFSGRQFSNSRSEMNVSTLELGDSALYLCASEPGRGNTEAFFGQGTRLTVV.

DNA of the CDR3: TGTGCCAGCAGTTCCCGATGGGAGGGCCGATCCTACGAGCAGTACTTC. Amino acid sequence: CASSSRWEGRSYEQYF. This sequence joins TRBV6-5 and TRBJ2-7; 7 positions match TRBD2. This CDR3 contains 16 residues. Germline V gene data show CDR1 as MNHEY and CDR2 as SVGAGI. The trim removed 4 bases at V and 1 base at J, leaving 10 bases unmatched.

The V and J genes are TRBV27 and TRBJ1-1; D is unresolved. The CDR3 sequence is 11 residues long. Trimming took 4 bases from V and 5 from J, leaving 5 bases between them. Germline values: CDR1 MNHEY, CDR2 SMNVEV (reference sequence). CDR3 amino acids: CASSSETEAFF. The CDR3, as DNA: TGTGCCAGCAGTTCGGAGACTGAAGCTTTCTTT.

The chain is built from TRBV6-5 and TRBJ1-2, with D hard to call. V shed 2 bases and J shed 7 bases, with 14 bases lying between them. Per germline, CDR1 MNHEY and CDR2 SVGAGI. The CDR3 is 14 residues long. The CDR3 region is CASSYLTEQAGYTF. CDR3 sequence (DNA): TGTGCCAGCAGTTACCTTACAGAGCAGGCTGGCTACACCTTC.

The chain combines TRBV7-9 with TRBJ2-6; TRBD1 agrees at 7 bases. The CDR3 length is 16 residues. After removal of 5 bases from V and 0 bases from J, the junction contained 4 bases not matched to a gene. Germline loops: CDR1 SEHNR, CDR2 FQNEAQ (reference sequence). The CDR3 DNA is TGTGCCAGCAGCCGGGACAGAAACTCTGGGGCCAACGTCCTGACTTTC. Protein sequence: CASSRDRNSGANVLTF. Filled out from reference TRBV7-9 and TRBJ2-6, the complete variable domain reads DTGVSQNPRHKITKRGQNVTFRCDPISEHNRLYWYRQTLGQGPEFLTYFQNEAQLEKSRLLSDRFSAERPKGSFSTLEIQRTEQGDSAMYLCASSRDRNSGANVLTFGAGSRLTVL.

The V and J genes are TRBV5-4 and TRBJ2-2, with D maybe TRBD1 (6 bases). The CDR3 totals 15 residues. Germline V gene lookup returns CDR1 SGHNT and CDR2 YYREEE (reference sequence). V was pared by 0 bases and J by 5 bases, with 11 bases between. As DNA, the CDR3 is TGTGCCAGCAGCTTGGTCGCAGGGGAAACCGGGGAGCTGTTTTTT. Translation: CASSLVAGETGELFF. Full variable domain (remainder filled in from reference TRBV5-4 and TRBJ2-2): ETGVTQSPTHLIKTRGQQVTLRCSSQSGHNTVSWYQQALGQGPQFIFQYYREEENGRGNFPPRFSGLQFPNYSSELNVNALELDDSALYLCASSLVAGETGELFFGEGSRLTVL.

This sequence joins TRBV19 and TRBJ1-1; possibly TRBD1 for D (5 bases). CDR1 and CDR2 (germline): LNHDA, SQIVND (reference sequence). The CDR3 is 14 residues long. Trimming cost V 9 bases and J 1 base, with 15 bases left between them. CDR3 bases: TGTGCCAGCCGACCATGGGGGGAGAACACTGAAGCTTTCTTT. Protein sequence: CASRPWGENTEAFF.

The gene calls are TRBV6-5 and TRBJ1-2; 9 bases fit TRBD1. The CDR3 extends over 12 amino acids. Germline assignment: CDR1 MNHEY and CDR2 SVGAGI. With V trimmed by 5 bases and J by 8 bases, 3 bases remained unmatched. The CDR3 DNA follows: TGTGCCAGCAGTCCGGGACAGGGCGGCTACACCTTC. It codes for CASSPGQGGYTF.

This rearrangement joins TRBV30 to TRBJ2-7; no firm D call. Trimming removed 5 bases from V and 7 bases from J, with 18 bases in between. The CDR3 spans 13 residues. Germline values: CDR1 GTSNPN, CDR2 SVGIG (reference sequence). CDR3 coding DNA: TGTGCCTGGTTAAACCCCACCACCGGGGAGCAGTACTTC. It yields the protein CAWLNPTTGEQYF.

The CDR3 reads CASSEAGQQAQYF. CDR3 coding DNA: TGTGCCAGCAGTGAAGCCGGACAGCAGGCGCAGTATTTT. The J gene is TRBJ2-3, the V gene TRBV6-1, with D possibly being TRBD1 (6 bases). Trimming stripped 0 bases from V and 10 bases from J, with 11 bases between. Germline values: CDR1 MNHNS, CDR2 SASEGT. The CDR3 contains 13 residues.

The chain employs TRBV19 and TRBJ1-2, with 8 bases matching TRBD1. Trimming at V came to 4 bases and at J to 8 bases, leaving 6 bases not matched to a gene. Germline CDR1 and CDR2: LNHDA and SQIVND (reference sequence). The CDR3 totals 13 residues. CDR3 loop: CASSTRTGGGYTF. The CDR3 DNA follows: TGTGCCAGTAGTACCCGAACAGGGGGAGGCTACACCTTC.

This chain connects TRBV6-5 to TRBJ1-5, with D hard to call. This CDR3 is 14 amino acids long. V was trimmed by 3 bases and J by 5 bases, leaving 11 bases between them. From germline, CDR1 is MNHEY and CDR2 SVGAGI. The chain's CDR3 is CASSYRRSYQPQHF. CDR3 coding DNA: TGTGCCAGCAGTTATCGGAGATCCTATCAGCCCCAGCATTTT.

The rearrangement uses TRBV5-1 and TRBJ2-7; 9 bases line up with TRBD1. V dropped 2 bases and J dropped 2; count of bases not matched to a gene: 2. CDR1 SGHRS and CDR2 YFSETQ come from the germline V gene. The CDR3 is made up of 14 amino acids. The CDR3 spells CASSFGQGTYEQYF. In DNA, the CDR3 is TGCGCCAGCAGCTTCGGACAGGGGACCTACGAGCAGTACTTC.

The V gene is TRBV11-2, the J gene TRBJ2-1; a possible D gene is TRBD2 (6 bases). Germline CDR1 and CDR2: SGHAT and FQNNGV. The CDR3 is 14 amino acids. V was shortened by 0 bases and J by 6 bases, with 9 bases between the two germline ends. The CDR3 loop is CASSLDWGVNEQFF. CDR3 bases: TGTGCCAGCAGCTTAGATTGGGGGGTCAATGAGCAGTTCTTC.